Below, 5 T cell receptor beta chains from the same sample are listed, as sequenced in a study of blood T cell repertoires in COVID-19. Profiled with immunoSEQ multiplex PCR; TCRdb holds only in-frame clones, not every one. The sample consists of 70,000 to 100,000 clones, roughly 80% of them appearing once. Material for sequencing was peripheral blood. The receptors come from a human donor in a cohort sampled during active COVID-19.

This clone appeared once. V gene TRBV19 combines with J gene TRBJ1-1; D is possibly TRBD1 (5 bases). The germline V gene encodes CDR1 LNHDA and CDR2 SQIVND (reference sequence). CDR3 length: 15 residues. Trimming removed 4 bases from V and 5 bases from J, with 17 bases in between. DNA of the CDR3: TGTGCCAGTAGTACCCCCCCCGACAGAAAAACTGAAGCTTTCTTT. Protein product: CASSTPPDRKTEAFF.

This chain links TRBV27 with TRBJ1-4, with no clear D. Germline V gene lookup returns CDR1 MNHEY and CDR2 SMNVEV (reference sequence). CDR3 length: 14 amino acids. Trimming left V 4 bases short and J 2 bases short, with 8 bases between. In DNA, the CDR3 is TGTGCCAGCAGTTCGGTATTGACTAATGAAAAACTGTTTTTT. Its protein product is CASSSVLTNEKLFF. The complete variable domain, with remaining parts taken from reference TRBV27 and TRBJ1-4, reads EAQVTQNPRYLITVTGKKLTVTCSQNMNHEYMSWYRQDPGLGLRQIYYSMNVEVTDKGDVPEGYKVSRKEKRNFPLILESPSPNQTSLYFCASSSVLTNEKLFFGSGTQLSVL.

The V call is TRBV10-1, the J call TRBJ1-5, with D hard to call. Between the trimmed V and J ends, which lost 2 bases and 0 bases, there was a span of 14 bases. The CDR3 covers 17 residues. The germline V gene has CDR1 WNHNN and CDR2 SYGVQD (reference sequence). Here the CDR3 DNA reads TGCGCCAGCAGTGAGGTGAGGGCCACAAATAGCAATCAGCCCCAGCATTTT. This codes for CASSEVRATNSNQPQHF.

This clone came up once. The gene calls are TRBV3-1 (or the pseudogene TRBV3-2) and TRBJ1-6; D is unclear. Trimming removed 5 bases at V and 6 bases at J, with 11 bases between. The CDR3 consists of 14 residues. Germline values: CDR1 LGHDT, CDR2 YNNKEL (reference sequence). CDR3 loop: CASSARESNSPLHF. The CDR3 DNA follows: TGTGCCAGCAGCGCCCGGGAAAGTAATTCACCCCTCCACTTT.

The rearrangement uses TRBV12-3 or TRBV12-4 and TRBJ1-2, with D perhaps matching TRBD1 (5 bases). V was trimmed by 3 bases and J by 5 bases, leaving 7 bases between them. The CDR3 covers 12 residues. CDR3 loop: CASSFRQYGYTF. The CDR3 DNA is TGTGCCAGCAGTTTCCGACAGTATGGCTACACCTTC.